Listed below are T cell receptor beta chains from one sample, sequenced in a study of blood T cells in healthy people across ages. TCRdb re-called the 5' RACE reads with MiXCR, one entry per CDR3 protein. The sample consists of around 800,000 distinct CDR3 sequences, under 30% of them appearing once. These data were also filed under a second study, of T cells of mothers and their children.

Sample: blood. These receptors all stem from a boy younger than 18 in good health. CDR3s include the opening cysteine and the closing phenylalanine or tryptophan. Each record gives: J gene, clone size, D gene, V gene, CDR3 protein, CDR3 DNA. D genes are given only for firm matches. Where a row states a size, it is once, few, many or the class of an expanded clone; other rows omit it.

J gene: TRBJ1-1; clone size: -; D gene: -; V gene: TRBV12-3/TRBV12-4; CDR3 protein: CASSLALSAAGAFF; CDR3 DNA: TGTGCCAGCAGTTTAGCCCTCAGCGCCGCCGGAGCTTTCTTT
J gene: TRBJ2-3; clone size: -; D gene: -; V gene: TRBV4-2; CDR3 protein: CASSQGGNEDTQYF; CDR3 DNA: TGTGCCAGCAGCCAAGGGGGGAACGAAGATACGCAGTATTTT
J gene: TRBJ1-4; clone size: -; D gene: -; V gene: TRBV4-2; CDR3 protein: CASSQGDIGEKLFF; CDR3 DNA: TGTGCCAGCAGCCAGGGGGACATCGGAGAAAAACTGTTTTTT
J gene: TRBJ2-5; clone size: -; D gene: -; V gene: TRBV12-5; CDR3 protein: CASAGTETQYF; CDR3 DNA: TGTGCTAGTGCAGGGACGGAGACCCAGTACTTC
J gene: TRBJ2-1; clone size: -; D gene: TRBD2; V gene: TRBV9; CDR3 protein: CASSVGGLAGYNEQFF; CDR3 DNA: TGTGCCAGCAGCGTAGGAGGGCTAGCGGGGTACAATGAGCAGTTCTTC
J gene: TRBJ1-5; clone size: -; D gene: -; V gene: TRBV6-2/TRBV6-3; CDR3 protein: CASSYAGAEFPQHF; CDR3 DNA: TGTGCCAGCAGTTACGCAGGGGCCGAGTTTCCCCAGCATTTT
J gene: TRBJ1-4; clone size: -; D gene: -; V gene: TRBV12-3/TRBV12-4; CDR3 protein: CASSSGGAANEKLFF; CDR3 DNA: TGTGCCAGCAGCTCGGGGGGGGCGGCTAATGAAAAACTGTTTTTT
J gene: TRBJ1-1; clone size: -; D gene: -; V gene: TRBV20-1; CDR3 protein: CSATPTGNTEAFF; CDR3 DNA: TGCAGTGCTACCCCGACAGGGAACACTGAAGCTTTCTTT
J gene: TRBJ2-1; clone size: -; D gene: -; V gene: TRBV20-1; CDR3 protein: CGASGDSQLTYNEQFF; CDR3 DNA: TGCGGTGCTAGTGGCGACTCTCAATTGACCTACAATGAGCAGTTCTTC
J gene: TRBJ2-5; clone size: -; D gene: -; V gene: TRBV7-2; CDR3 protein: CASSFRGERLGQETQYF; CDR3 DNA: TGTGCCAGCAGCTTTAGAGGGGAGCGGCTAGGCCAGGAGACCCAGTACTTC
J gene: TRBJ1-2; clone size: -; D gene: -; V gene: TRBV25-1; CDR3 protein: CASSDRQNPNYGYTF; CDR3 DNA: TGTGCCAGCAGTGATCGACAGAACCCTAACTATGGCTACACCTTC
J gene: TRBJ2-1; clone size: -; D gene: -; V gene: TRBV10-3; CDR3 protein: CAISEEGMGEQFF; CDR3 DNA: TGTGCCATCAGTGAGGAGGGCATGGGTGAGCAGTTCTTC
J gene: TRBJ2-1; clone size: -; D gene: TRBD2; V gene: TRBV12-3/TRBV12-4; CDR3 protein: CASSLMAGGPTGEQFF; CDR3 DNA: TGTGCCAGCAGTTTAATGGCGGGGGGCCCCACTGGTGAGCAGTTCTTC
J gene: TRBJ2-2; clone size: few; D gene: -; V gene: TRBV3-1; CDR3 protein: CASSQDDTGELFF; CDR3 DNA: TGTGCCAGCAGCCAAGATGATACCGGGGAGCTGTTTTTT
J gene: TRBJ2-7; clone size: -; D gene: -; V gene: TRBV20-1; CDR3 protein: CSAEFRRRSYEQYF; CDR3 DNA: TGCAGTGCCGAATTTCGGCGGAGGTCCTACGAGCAGTACTTC
J gene: TRBJ1-6; clone size: -; D gene: -; V gene: TRBV28; CDR3 protein: CASTPLGSTRNSPLHF; CDR3 DNA: TGTGCCAGCACCCCCCTCGGGTCGACACGGAATTCACCCCTCCACTTT
J gene: TRBJ1-2; clone size: -; D gene: -; V gene: TRBV27; CDR3 protein: CASSFNAGTNGYTF; CDR3 DNA: TGTGCCAGCAGTTTTAATGCAGGGACTAATGGCTACACCTTC
J gene: TRBJ1-3; clone size: -; D gene: TRBD1; V gene: TRBV5-5; CDR3 protein: CASSFGQGSSGNTIYF; CDR3 DNA: TGTGCCAGCAGCTTTGGACAGGGGAGCTCTGGAAACACCATATATTTT
J gene: TRBJ2-5; clone size: -; D gene: TRBD2; V gene: TRBV11-2; CDR3 protein: CASSTKSGRRTQYF; CDR3 DNA: TGTGCCAGCAGCACAAAATCCGGGAGGCGGACCCAGTACTTC
J gene: TRBJ2-7; clone size: -; D gene: TRBD1; V gene: TRBV2; CDR3 protein: CASKDRGTYEQYF; CDR3 DNA: TGTGCCAGCAAGGACAGGGGAACCTACGAGCAGTACTTC
J gene: TRBJ2-7; clone size: -; D gene: -; V gene: TRBV7-7; CDR3 protein: CASSLAKGSGGYEQYF; CDR3 DNA: TGTGCCAGCAGCTTAGCGAAAGGTAGTGGAGGATACGAGCAGTACTTC
J gene: TRBJ2-7; clone size: few; D gene: TRBD2; V gene: TRBV29-1; CDR3 protein: CSVGTSGNYEQYF; CDR3 DNA: TGCAGCGTAGGGACTAGCGGGAACTACGAGCAGTACTTC
J gene: TRBJ1-1; clone size: -; D gene: -; V gene: TRBV7-3; CDR3 protein: CASSLTGRPLGTEAFF; CDR3 DNA: TGTGCCAGCAGCTTAACGGGCAGGCCCCTGGGCACTGAAGCTTTCTTT
J gene: TRBJ2-7; clone size: few; D gene: TRBD2; V gene: TRBV30; CDR3 protein: CAWGLAGAKNF; CDR3 DNA: TGTGCCTGGGGACTAGCGGGGGCGAAAAACTTC
J gene: TRBJ2-1; clone size: -; D gene: TRBD2; V gene: TRBV13; CDR3 protein: CASSPTIAGGPQINEQFF; CDR3 DNA: TGTGCCAGCAGCCCAACGATAGCGGGAGGTCCCCAAATCAATGAGCAGTTCTTC
J gene: TRBJ1-1; clone size: few; D gene: -; V gene: TRBV29-1; CDR3 protein: CSAGRGVNTEAFF; CDR3 DNA: TGCAGCGCCGGGAGAGGGGTGAACACTGAAGCTTTCTTT
J gene: TRBJ1-1; clone size: -; D gene: -; V gene: TRBV5-8; CDR3 protein: CASTFARVRGTEAFF; CDR3 DNA: TGTGCCAGCACCTTCGCGAGGGTTAGGGGCACTGAAGCTTTCTTT
J gene: TRBJ1-4; clone size: -; D gene: -; V gene: TRBV5-1; CDR3 protein: CASSPGDVGIEKLFF; CDR3 DNA: TGCGCCAGCAGCCCAGGAGACGTAGGAATTGAAAAACTGTTTTTT
J gene: TRBJ1-6; clone size: -; D gene: -; V gene: TRBV7-8; CDR3 protein: CASSAIVGGPLHF; CDR3 DNA: TGTGCCAGCAGCGCCATAGTCGGAGGACCCCTCCACTTT
J gene: TRBJ2-1; clone size: -; D gene: TRBD2; V gene: TRBV12-3/TRBV12-4; CDR3 protein: CASSHWSSGGARNEQFF; CDR3 DNA: TGTGCCAGCAGTCACTGGAGTAGCGGGGGGGCCAGGAATGAGCAGTTCTTC